Listed here are 4 T cell receptor beta chains from one sample, sequenced in a study of blood T cell repertoires in COVID-19. Profiling relied on immunoSEQ multiplex PCR, and the TCRdb table lists in-frame clones only, not all of them. This sample has 150,000 to 200,000 clones, with roughly 90% found just once. Sequencing was done on a sample of peripheral blood. These receptors came from a man aged 50-59 years with acute or convalescent COVID-19.

This clone came up a few times. CDR3 sequence: CASSLVDRVNTEAFF. The CDR3 coding sequence is TGTGCCAGCAGCTTAGTCGACAGGGTGAACACTGAAGCTTTCTTT. J is TRBJ1-1 and V is TRBV7-6, with 7 bases that match TRBD1. Germline-derived CDR1 and CDR2 are SGHVS and FNYEAQ. Trimming cost V 1 base and J 0 bases; bases outside gene matches: 2. The CDR3 extends over 15 amino acids. The full variable domain, completed using reference TRBV7-6 and TRBJ1-1, is GAGVSQSPRYKVTKRGQDVALRCDPISGHVSLYWYRQALGQGPEFLTYFNYEAQQDKSGLPNDRFSAERPEGSISTLTIQRTEQRDSAMYRCASSLVDRVNTEAFFGQGTRLTVV.

The chain uses TRBV4-1 and TRBJ2-7; D gene ambiguous. This CDR3 has 13 residues. The germline V gene encodes CDR1 MGHRA and CDR2 YSYEKL. The V gene lost 0 bases and the J gene lost 4 bases, with 7 bases spanning the gap. This CDR3 is CASSQDVRYEQYF. The DNA of the CDR3 is TGCGCCAGCAGCCAAGACGTCCGTTACGAGCAGTACTTC.

The gene calls are TRBV5-1 and TRBJ2-7; D unresolved. The CDR3 loop spans 15 amino acids. Trimming took 4 bases from V and 1 from J, leaving 15 bases between them. The germline V gene has CDR1 SGHRS and CDR2 YFSETQ. The CDR3 DNA sequence: TGCGCCAGCAGCCCATCTCCAGGCGATTCCTACGAGCAGTACGTC. Amino acid sequence: CASSPSPGDSYEQYV.

V is TRBV27 and J is TRBJ1-6, with a weak D call TRBD1 (5 bases). V lost 6 bases and J 8 bases, leaving 14 bases between the germline ends. Germline-derived CDR1 and CDR2 are MNHEY and SMNVEV (reference sequence). The CDR3 consists of 14 residues. The DNA of the CDR3 is TGTGCCAGCAGGGGGGGGACTGCACATTCACCCCTCCACTTT. Protein: CASRGGTAHSPLHF.